Sequencing of this T cell receptor beta chain was carried out in a study of siplizumab effects on memory and regulatory T cells. Study observations and caveats: Researchers did not confirm the suppressive function of proliferating Tregs from siplizumab cultures.

Only one count was recorded for this clone. Its specificity is not known. TCR templates, some 93,000 per sample, were assayed. Produced via immunoSEQ multiplex PCR; TCRdb's table is partial and in-frame only. Among fewer than 120,000 clones listed, around nine tenths were seen once. Sequencing input: CD4+ T cells sorted from blood. This sequence originates from a human donor in good health.

This CDR3 is CASSLEGTGLGYEQFF. CDR3 bases: TGTGCCAGCAGCTTAGAGGGGACAGGCCTGGGGTATGAGCAGTTCTTC. The chain is built from TRBV11-3 and TRBJ2-1; TRBD1 agrees at 8 bases. CDR3 length: 16 amino acids. The J segment lost 8 bases and the V segment lost 0 bases, leaving 9 bases of the junction unmatched. Germline CDR1 SGHNT, CDR2 YENEEA.